This T cell receptor (beta chain) was sequenced in a study of T cells after yellow fever vaccination. The study's findings and limits: On day 0, almost all vaccine-responding clonotypes were undetectable in sorted memory subsets.

Each CDR3 protein is one row after TCRdb ran MiXCR on the 5' RACE reads. The sample yields tens of thousands of distinct CDR3 sequences, roughly a tenth seen once. Germline V CDR1 and CDR2: MNHEY, SVGAGI. Germline trimming cut 3 bases from V and 2 bases from J; bases unmatched to any gene: 4. The CDR3 extends over 14 amino acids. This clonotype came up many times. Material: PBMCs, either bulk or a sorted T-cell subset (CD4+, CD8+, memory, or dextramer-sorted; not recorded which), obtained about 2 weeks after the first yellow fever vaccination. This receptor was identified in a man aged 18 to 30 who received the YFV17D yellow fever vaccine. The chain is built from TRBV6-5 and TRBJ2-7, with 7 bases identical to TRBD2. CDR3 sequence reads: CASSYWGGAYEQYF. The DNA for the CDR3 is TGTGCCAGCAGTTATTGGGGGGGAGCCTACGAGCAGTACTTC.